This T cell receptor beta chain was sequenced in a study of blood T cells in healthy people across ages. Regarding this clonotype: The target antigen is unknown. This sequence may be a read error, since a much larger clone differs from it by one base.

The CDR3 contains 16 residues. J lost 2 bases, V lost 4 bases, and 5 bases had no gene match. CDR1 MNHNY and CDR2 SVGAGI come from the germline V gene (reference sequence). Total RNA amounts of at least 6 micrograms were extracted per sample. Broader study findings: Whereas aged donors had fewer naive CD4+ cells, long-lived donors had more of them and higher diversity.

Through a sample-barcoded 5' primer and a J-beta primer mix, a second PCR was run for roughly 6 to 12 cycles. A template-switch adaptor containing 12 random nucleotides labeled each cDNA molecule. In TCRdb, the 5' RACE reads were re-called with MiXCR into one record per CDR3 protein. The table has fewer than 900,000 distinct CDR3 sequences, approximately 50% seen once; the top ten hold roughly 34%. The receptor was isolated from a woman aged 55-70 years in good health. The specimen was blood. This sequence joins TRBV6-6 and TRBJ2-5, with 12 bases that match TRBD2. The CDR3 loop is CASSCRLAGGQETQYF. The CDR3 DNA reads as TGTGCCAGCAGTTGCAGGCTAGCGGGAGGGCAAGAGACCCAGTACTTC.